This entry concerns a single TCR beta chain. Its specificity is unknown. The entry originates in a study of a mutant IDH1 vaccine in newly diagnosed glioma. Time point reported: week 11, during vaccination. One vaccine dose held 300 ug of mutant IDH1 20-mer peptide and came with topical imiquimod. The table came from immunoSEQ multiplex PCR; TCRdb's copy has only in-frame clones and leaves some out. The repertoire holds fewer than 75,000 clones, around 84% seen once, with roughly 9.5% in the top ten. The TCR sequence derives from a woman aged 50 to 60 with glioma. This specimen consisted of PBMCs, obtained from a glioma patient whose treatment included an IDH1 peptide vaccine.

This chain's CDR3 is CASRGGSSNQPQHF. As DNA, the CDR3 is TGTGCCAGCAGGGGGGGCAGTAGCAATCAGCCCCAGCATTTT. This chain connects TRBV25-1 to TRBJ1-5, with D possibly TRBD1 on 6 matching bases. Per germline, CDR1 MGHDK and CDR2 SYGVNS. V was clipped by 6 bases and J by 0 bases, with 9 bases between them. There are 14 residues in the CDR3.